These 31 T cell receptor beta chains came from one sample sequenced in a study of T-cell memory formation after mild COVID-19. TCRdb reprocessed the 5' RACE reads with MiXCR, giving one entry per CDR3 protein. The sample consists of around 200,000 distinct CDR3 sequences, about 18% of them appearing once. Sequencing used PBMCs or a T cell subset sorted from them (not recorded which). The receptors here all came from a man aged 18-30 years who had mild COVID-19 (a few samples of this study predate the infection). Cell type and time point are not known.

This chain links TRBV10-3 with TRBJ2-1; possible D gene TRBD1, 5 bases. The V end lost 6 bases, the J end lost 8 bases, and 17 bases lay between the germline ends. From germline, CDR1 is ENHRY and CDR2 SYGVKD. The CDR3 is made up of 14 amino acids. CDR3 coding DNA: TGTGCCATCAGCCTTGGGGCGGATAGGGATGAGCAGTTCTTC. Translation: CAISLGADRDEQFF.

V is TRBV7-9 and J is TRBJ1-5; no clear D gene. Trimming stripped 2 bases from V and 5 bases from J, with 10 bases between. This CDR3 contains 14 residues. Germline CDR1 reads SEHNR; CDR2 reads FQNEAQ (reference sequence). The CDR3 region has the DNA TGTGCCAGCAGCTTATCCGGGGTAGATCAGCCCCAGCATTTT. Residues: CASSLSGVDQPQHF.

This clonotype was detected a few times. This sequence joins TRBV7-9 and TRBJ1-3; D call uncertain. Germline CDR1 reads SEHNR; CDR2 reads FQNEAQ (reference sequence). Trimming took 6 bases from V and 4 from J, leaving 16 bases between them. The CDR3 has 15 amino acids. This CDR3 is CASSPHPVIGNTIYF. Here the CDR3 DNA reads TGTGCCAGCAGTCCGCACCCAGTAATCGGAAACACCATATATTTT.

CDR3 amino acids: CASSGTSGRTGELFF. The DNA for the CDR3 is TGTGCCAGCTCAGGGACTAGCGGACGAACCGGGGAGCTGTTTTTT. J is TRBJ2-2 and V is TRBV18; 11 positions match TRBD2. Unmatched junction bases numbered 4, after V lost 5 bases and J lost 5 bases. CDR1 and CDR2 (germline): KGHSH, LQKENI. This CDR3 region has 15 residues.

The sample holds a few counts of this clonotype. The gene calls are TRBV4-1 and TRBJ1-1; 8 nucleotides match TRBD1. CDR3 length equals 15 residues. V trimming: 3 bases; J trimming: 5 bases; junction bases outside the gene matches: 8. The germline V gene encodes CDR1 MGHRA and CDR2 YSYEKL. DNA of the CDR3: TGCGCCAGCAGCCAGGCGGACAGGGTGGGGACTGAAGCTTTCTTT. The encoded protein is CASSQADRVGTEAFF.

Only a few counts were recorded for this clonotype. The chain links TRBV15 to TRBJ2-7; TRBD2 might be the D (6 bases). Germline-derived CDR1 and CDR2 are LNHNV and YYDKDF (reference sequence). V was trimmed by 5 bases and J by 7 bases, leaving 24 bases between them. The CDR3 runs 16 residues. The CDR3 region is CATSGGNTGSLGEQYF. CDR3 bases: TGTGCCACCAGCGGGGGGAACACGGGGAGTCTAGGAGAGCAGTACTTC.

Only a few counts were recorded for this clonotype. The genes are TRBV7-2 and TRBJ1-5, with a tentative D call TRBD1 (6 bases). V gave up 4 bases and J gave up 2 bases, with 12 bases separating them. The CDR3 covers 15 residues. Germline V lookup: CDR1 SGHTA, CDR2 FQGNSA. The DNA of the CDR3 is TGTGCCAGCAGCTCGGCCGGGGGGCGCAATCAGCCCCAGCATTTT. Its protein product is CASSSAGGRNQPQHF. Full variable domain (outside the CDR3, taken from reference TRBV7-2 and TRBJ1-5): GAGVSQSPSNKVTEKGKDVELRCDPISGHTALYWYRQSLGQGLEFLIYFQGNSAPDKSGLPSDRFSAERTGGSVSTLTIQRTQQEDSAVYLCASSSAGGRNQPQHFGDGTRLSIL.

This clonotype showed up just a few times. CDR3: CASSSGQNYGYTF. The CDR3 DNA follows: TGTGCCAGCAGCTCGGGACAGAACTATGGCTACACCTTC. The gene calls are TRBV7-2 and TRBJ1-2, with 7 bases lining up with TRBD1. Germline V gene data show CDR1 as SGHTA and CDR2 as FQGNSA. The junction had 1 base not matched to a gene; V was cut back by 4 bases and J by 2 bases. This CDR3 comprises 13 residues.

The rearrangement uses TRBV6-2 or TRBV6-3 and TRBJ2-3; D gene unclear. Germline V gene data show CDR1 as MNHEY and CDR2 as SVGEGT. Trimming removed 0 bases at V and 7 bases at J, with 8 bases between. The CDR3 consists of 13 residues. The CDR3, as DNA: TGTGCCAGCAGTTACTCTACGGCAAATACGCAGTATTTT. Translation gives CASSYSTANTQYF.

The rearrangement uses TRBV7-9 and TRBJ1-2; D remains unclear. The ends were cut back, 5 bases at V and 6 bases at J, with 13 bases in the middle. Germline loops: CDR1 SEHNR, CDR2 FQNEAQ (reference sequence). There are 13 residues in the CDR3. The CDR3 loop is CASSRSQGNGYTF. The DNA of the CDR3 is TGTGCCAGCAGCCGGTCGCAAGGGAATGGCTACACCTTC.

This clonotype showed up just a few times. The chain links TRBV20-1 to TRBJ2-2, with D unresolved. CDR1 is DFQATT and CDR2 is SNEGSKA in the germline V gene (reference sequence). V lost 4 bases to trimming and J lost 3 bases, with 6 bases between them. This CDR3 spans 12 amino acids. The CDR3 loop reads CSANMDTGELFF. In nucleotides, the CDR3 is TGCAGTGCTAATATGGACACCGGGGAGCTGTTTTTT.

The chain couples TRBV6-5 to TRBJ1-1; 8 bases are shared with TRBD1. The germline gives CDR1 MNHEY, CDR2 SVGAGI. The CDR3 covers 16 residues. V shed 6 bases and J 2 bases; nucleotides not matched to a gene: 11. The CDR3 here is CASSLAGGALNTEAFF. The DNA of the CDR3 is TGTGCCAGCAGCCTTGCAGGGGGCGCGTTAAACACTGAAGCTTTCTTT.

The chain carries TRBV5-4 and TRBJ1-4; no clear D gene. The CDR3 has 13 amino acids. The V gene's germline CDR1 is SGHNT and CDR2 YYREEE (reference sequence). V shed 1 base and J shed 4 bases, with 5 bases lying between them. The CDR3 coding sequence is TGTGCCAGCAGCTTGCCCGGTAATGAAAAACTGTTTTTT. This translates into CASSLPGNEKLFF.

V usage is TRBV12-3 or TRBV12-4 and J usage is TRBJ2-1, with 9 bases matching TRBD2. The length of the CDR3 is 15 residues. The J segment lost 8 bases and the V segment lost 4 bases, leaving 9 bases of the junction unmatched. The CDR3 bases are TGTGCCAGCAGTTCCGGCGGGGGGGCCAAGGATGAGCAGTTCTTC. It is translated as CASSSGGGAKDEQFF.

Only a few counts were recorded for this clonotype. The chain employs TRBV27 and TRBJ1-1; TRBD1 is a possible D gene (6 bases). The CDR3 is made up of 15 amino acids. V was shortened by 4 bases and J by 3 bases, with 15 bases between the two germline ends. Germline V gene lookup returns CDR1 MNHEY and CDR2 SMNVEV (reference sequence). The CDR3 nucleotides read TGTGCCAGCAGTTATAATAGGGGGGCTTACACTGAAGCTTTCTTT. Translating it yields CASSYNRGAYTEAFF.

The CDR3 DNA reads TGTGCCAGCAAATCGTGGGGGGGCATCACTAATGAAAAACTGTTTTTT. Its translation is CASKSWGGITNEKLFF. The chain employs TRBV28 and TRBJ1-4; TRBD1 is a possible D gene (6 bases). From germline, CDR1 is MDHEN and CDR2 SYDVKM. The CDR3 is made up of 16 amino acids. V lost 7 bases and J lost 2, with 17 bases in between.

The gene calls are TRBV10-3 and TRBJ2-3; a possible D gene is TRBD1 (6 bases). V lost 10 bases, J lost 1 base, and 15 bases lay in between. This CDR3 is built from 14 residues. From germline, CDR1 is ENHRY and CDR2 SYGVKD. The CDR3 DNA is TGTGCCACCGGGGACATCCCACGCACAGATACGCAGTATTTT. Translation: CATGDIPRTDTQYF.

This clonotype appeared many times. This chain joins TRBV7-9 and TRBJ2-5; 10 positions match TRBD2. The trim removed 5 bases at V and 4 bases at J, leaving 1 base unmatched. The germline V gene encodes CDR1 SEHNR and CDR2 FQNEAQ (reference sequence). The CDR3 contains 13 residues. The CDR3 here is CASSRTSGETQYF. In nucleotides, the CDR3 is TGTGCCAGCAGCCGGACTAGCGGAGAGACCCAGTACTTC.

The CDR3 region is CASRLTGAREKLFF. CDR3 DNA sequence: TGTGCCAGCAGACTTACAGGGGCAAGGGAAAAACTGTTTTTT. The chain uses TRBV2 and TRBJ1-4, with 7 bases identical to TRBD1. The CDR3 contains 14 residues. Germline assignment: CDR1 SNHLY and CDR2 FYNNEI. The V segment lost 6 bases and the J segment 8 bases; nucleotides outside the gene matches: 9.

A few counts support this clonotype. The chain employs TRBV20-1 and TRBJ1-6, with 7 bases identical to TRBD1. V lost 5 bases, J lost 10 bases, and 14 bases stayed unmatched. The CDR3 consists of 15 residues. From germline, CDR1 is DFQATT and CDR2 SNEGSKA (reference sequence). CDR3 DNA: TGCAGTGCTTCCTTTACTACAGGGGAGGAGTCACCCCTCCACTTT. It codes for CSASFTTGEESPLHF.

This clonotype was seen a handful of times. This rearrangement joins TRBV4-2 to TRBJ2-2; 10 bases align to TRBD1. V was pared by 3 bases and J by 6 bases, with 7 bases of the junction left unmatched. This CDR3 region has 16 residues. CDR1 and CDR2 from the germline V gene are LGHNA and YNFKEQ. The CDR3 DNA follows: TGTGCCAGCAGCCACCCGGACAGGGGGGATGCCGGGGAGCTGTTTTTT. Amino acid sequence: CASSHPDRGDAGELFF.

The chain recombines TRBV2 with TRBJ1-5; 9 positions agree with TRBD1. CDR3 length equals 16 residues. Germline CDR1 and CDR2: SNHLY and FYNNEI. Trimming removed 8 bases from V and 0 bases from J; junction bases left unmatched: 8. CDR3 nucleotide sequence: TGTGCCAGCCGCCGGGACAGGGTTTATAGCAATCAGCCCCAGCATTTT. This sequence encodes CASRRDRVYSNQPQHF.

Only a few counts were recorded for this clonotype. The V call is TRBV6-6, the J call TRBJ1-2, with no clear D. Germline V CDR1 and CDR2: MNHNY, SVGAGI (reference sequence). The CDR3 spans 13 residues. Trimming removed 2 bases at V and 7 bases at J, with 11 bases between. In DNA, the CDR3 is TGTGCCAGCAGTTACGGTCAGGTTTCTGGCTACACCTTC. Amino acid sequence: CASSYGQVSGYTF.

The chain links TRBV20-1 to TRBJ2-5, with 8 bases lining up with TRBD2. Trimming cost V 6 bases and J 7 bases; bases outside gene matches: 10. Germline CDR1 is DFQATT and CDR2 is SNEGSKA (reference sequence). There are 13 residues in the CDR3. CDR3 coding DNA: TGCAGTGCGTTTGGCGGGGGGCCTGGGACCCAGTACTTC. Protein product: CSAFGGGPGTQYF.

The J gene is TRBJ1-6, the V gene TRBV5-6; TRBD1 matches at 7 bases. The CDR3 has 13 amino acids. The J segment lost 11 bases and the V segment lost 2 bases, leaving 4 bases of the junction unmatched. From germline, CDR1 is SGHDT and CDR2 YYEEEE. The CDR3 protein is CASSFGTDTPLHF. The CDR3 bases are TGTGCCAGCAGCTTTGGGACAGATACACCCCTCCACTTT.

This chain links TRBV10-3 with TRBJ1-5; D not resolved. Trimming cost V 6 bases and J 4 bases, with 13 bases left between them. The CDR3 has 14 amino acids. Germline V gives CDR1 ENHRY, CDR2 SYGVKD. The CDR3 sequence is CAISGGEGNQPQHF. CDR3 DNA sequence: TGTGCCATCAGCGGTGGAGAAGGAAATCAGCCCCAGCATTTT.

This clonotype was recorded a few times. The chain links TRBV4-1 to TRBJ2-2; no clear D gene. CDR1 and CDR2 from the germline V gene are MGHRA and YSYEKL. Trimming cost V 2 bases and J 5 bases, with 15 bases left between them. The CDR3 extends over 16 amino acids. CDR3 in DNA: TGCGCCAGCAGCCAATTCCGCCTTACATCAACCGGGGAGCTGTTTTTT. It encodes CASSQFRLTSTGELFF.

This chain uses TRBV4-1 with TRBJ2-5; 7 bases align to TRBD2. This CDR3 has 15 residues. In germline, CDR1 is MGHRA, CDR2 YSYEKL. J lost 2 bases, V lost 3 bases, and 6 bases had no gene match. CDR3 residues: CASSQDHSGQETQYF. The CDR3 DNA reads TGCGCCAGCAGCCAGGATCATAGCGGGCAAGAGACCCAGTACTTC.

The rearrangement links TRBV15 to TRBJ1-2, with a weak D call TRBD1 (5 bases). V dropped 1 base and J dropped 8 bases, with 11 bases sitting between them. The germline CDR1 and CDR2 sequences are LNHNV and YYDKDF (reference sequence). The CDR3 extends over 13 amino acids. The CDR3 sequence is CATSRVRVGGYTF. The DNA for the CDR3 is TGTGCCACCAGCAGAGTCAGGGTTGGCGGCTACACCTTC.

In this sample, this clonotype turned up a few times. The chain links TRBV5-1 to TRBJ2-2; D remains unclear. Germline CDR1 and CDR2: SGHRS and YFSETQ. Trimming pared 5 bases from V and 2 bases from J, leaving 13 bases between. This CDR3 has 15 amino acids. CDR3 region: CASRTGPKNTGELFF. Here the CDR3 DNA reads TGCGCCAGCAGGACCGGGCCCAAAAACACCGGGGAGCTGTTTTTT.

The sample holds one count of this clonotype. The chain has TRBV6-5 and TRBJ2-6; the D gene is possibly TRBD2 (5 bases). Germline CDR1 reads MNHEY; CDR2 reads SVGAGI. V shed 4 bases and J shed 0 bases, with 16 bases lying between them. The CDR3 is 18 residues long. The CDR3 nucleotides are TGTGCCAGCAGTTCCGGAGGATTGGGTGTCTCTGGGGCCAACGTCCTGACTTTC. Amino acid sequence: CASSSGGLGVSGANVLTF.